The source of this TCR beta chain is a study of CD8+ T cells in alopecia areata. As to treatment: oral pan-JAK inhibitor, 5-10 mg twice daily. Extracted RNA was reverse transcribed, and the resulting cDNA served as sequencing template. Sequencing was performed with immunoSEQ multiplex PCR; in TCRdb, only in-frame clones are kept and a portion is missing. The sample holds 95,000 to 110,000 clones; about nine tenths are singletons and the top ten take around 10%. Points on this clone: Its specificity is not known.

The ends were cut back, 1 base at V and 4 bases at J, with 15 bases in the middle. Germline CDR1 and CDR2: SGHTA and FQGNSA. This CDR3 is built from 16 residues. General observations from the study: It was observed that many expanded lesional clones persisted in scalp and blood during tofacitinib.

The chain carries TRBV7-2 and TRBJ2-3; D perhaps matches TRBD2 (6 bases). This sequence was found in a human donor with alopecia areata. Source: CD8+ T cells sorted from blood, taken around week 34, from a patient treated with tofacitinib. This CDR3 is CASSLVPGDGADTQYF. In DNA, the CDR3 is TGTGCCAGCAGCTTAGTGCCGGGGGACGGGGCAGATACGCAGTATTTT.